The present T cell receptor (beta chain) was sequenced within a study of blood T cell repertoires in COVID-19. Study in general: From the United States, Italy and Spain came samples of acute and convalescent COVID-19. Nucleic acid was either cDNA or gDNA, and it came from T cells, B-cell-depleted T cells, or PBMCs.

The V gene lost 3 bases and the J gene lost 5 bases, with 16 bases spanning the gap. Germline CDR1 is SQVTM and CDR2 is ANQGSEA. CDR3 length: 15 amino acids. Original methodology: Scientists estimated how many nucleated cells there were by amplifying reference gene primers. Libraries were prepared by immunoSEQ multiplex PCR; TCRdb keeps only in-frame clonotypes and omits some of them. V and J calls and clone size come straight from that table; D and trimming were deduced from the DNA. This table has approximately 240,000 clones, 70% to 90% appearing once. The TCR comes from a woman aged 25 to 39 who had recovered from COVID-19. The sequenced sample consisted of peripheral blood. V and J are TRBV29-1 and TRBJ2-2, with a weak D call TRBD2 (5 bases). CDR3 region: CSVELAGVETGELFF. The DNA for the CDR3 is TGCAGCGTTGAGCTAGCTGGGGTTGAGACCGGGGAGCTGTTTTTT.